One sample yielded the 12 T cell receptor beta chains listed below, sequenced in a study of cytomegalovirus exposure and HLA in healthy donors. The PCR ran on 60 Vbeta and 13 Jbeta primers. TCRdb's table, derived via immunoSEQ multiplex PCR, lists solely in-frame clones and lacks some. The table has over 150,000 clones, 65% to 85% seen once. The sample taken for sequencing was PBMCs. The receptors were sampled from a man aged 60 to 69 in good health and CMV-seronegative.

This clone occurred once. The CDR3 nucleotides read TGCGCCAGCAGCCTAGGGACTAGCGGCAACCAAGAGACCCAGTACTTC. Translating it yields CASSLGTSGNQETQYF. This chain joins TRBV5-1 and TRBJ2-5, with 11 bases aligning to TRBD2. The germline V gene has CDR1 SGHRS and CDR2 YFSETQ. CDR3 length: 16 residues. V dropped 4 bases and J dropped 0; count of bases not matched to a gene: 5.

The V and J genes are TRBV27 and TRBJ2-2; 14 bases are a match to TRBD2. The length of the CDR3 is 21 residues. The germline V gene encodes CDR1 MNHEY and CDR2 SMNVEV (reference sequence). V trimming: 1 base; J trimming: 6 bases; junction bases outside the gene matches: 16. CDR3 sequence reads: CASSLLNPPGLAGAGAGELFF. The CDR3 region has the DNA TGTGCCAGCAGTTTATTAAACCCTCCGGGACTAGCGGGAGCGGGCGCCGGGGAGCTGTTTTTT.

V is TRBV20-1 and J is TRBJ2-1, with a weak D call TRBD1 (6 bases). The germline V gene has CDR1 DFQATT and CDR2 SNEGSKA (reference sequence). This CDR3 is 10 amino acids long. V was pared by 8 bases and J by 6 bases, with 8 bases between. The CDR3, as DNA: TGCAGTCCACAGGGCAATGAGCAGTTCTTC. It encodes CSPQGNEQFF.

This clone was counted a few times. The gene calls are TRBV5-4 and TRBJ1-2; 9 nucleotides match TRBD1. The CDR3 length is 15 residues. With 4 bases clipped from V and 4 bases from J, the junction kept 8 bases outside the gene matches. From germline, CDR1 is SGHNT and CDR2 YYREEE (reference sequence). The CDR3 DNA follows: TGTGCCAGCAGCACGGACAGGGGAGCGGGCTATGGCTACACCTTC. Its protein is CASSTDRGAGYGYTF.

This rearrangement joins TRBV19 to TRBJ1-2; D gene ambiguous. The ends were cut back, 3 bases at V and 2 bases at J, with 7 bases in the middle. Looked up from germline, CDR1 is LNHDA and CDR2 is SQIVND (reference sequence). This CDR3 comprises 13 residues. The CDR3: CASSINRNYGYTF. CDR3 coding DNA: TGTGCCAGTAGTATTAACAGAAACTATGGCTACACCTTC. Full variable domain (rest looked up from reference TRBV19 and TRBJ1-2): DGGITQSPKYLFRKEGQNVTLSCEQNLNHDAMYWYRQDPGQGLRLIYYSQIVNDFQKGDIAEGYSVSREKKESFPLTVTSAQKNPTAFYLCASSINRNYGYTFGSGTRLTVV.

V usage is TRBV18 and J usage is TRBJ2-2; 14 bases are a match to TRBD2. CDR1 and CDR2 (germline): KGHSH, LQKENI. This CDR3 contains 17 residues. With 0 bases clipped from V and 6 bases from J, the junction kept 3 bases outside the gene matches. The CDR3 DNA reads TGTGCCAGCTCACCACCCGGGACTAGCGGGAGAGCCGGGGAGCTGTTTTTT. Its protein is CASSPPGTSGRAGELFF.

The genes are TRBV6-1 and TRBJ1-6, with 7 positions matching TRBD1. The CDR3 spans 16 residues. Germline lookup yields CDR1 MNHNS and CDR2 SASEGT. The V gene end was trimmed by 0 bases and the J gene end by 7 bases; junction bases not matched to a gene: 6. This chain's CDR3 is CASSEARGQPNSPLHF. CDR3 DNA sequence: TGTGCCAGCAGTGAAGCGCGGGGACAGCCAAATTCACCCCTCCACTTT.

The chain is built from TRBV30 and TRBJ1-6; no definite D call. Looked up from germline, CDR1 is GTSNPN and CDR2 is SVGIG (reference sequence). The CDR3 sequence is 11 residues long. The V end lost 2 bases, the J end lost 7 bases, and 3 bases lay between the germline ends. CDR3 DNA sequence: TGTGCCTGGAGTTCAAATTCACCCCTCCACTTT. Amino acid sequence: CAWSSNSPLHF.

This chain uses TRBV11-2 with TRBJ1-1; D is unclear. Per germline, CDR1 SGHAT and CDR2 FQNNGV. This CDR3 is 13 amino acids long. Trimming cost V 1 base and J 6 bases, with 9 bases left between them. The CDR3, as DNA: TGTGCCAGCAGCTTAGTAAGACATTCTGAAGCTTTCTTT. Protein sequence: CASSLVRHSEAFF.

This clone was counted between two and nine times. One junction end disagrees with the germline gene, perhaps due to a read error. V usage is TRBV18 and J usage is TRBJ2-7; 7 bases match TRBD2. Germline values: CDR1 KGHSH, CDR2 LQKENI. The CDR3 has 14 residues. DNA for the CDR3: TGTGCCAGCTCGCCACAGGCGGGGGACGACGAGCAGTACTTC. Translated, it gives CASSPQAGDDEQYF.

Remarks on this clone: In the same sample, other DNA sequences code for this CDR3. This sequence joins TRBV28 and TRBJ1-5; 7 nucleotides match TRBD1. V shed 7 bases and J 7 bases; nucleotides not matched to a gene: 4. CDR3 length equals 12 residues. The germline gives CDR1 MDHEN, CDR2 SYDVKM. In DNA form, the CDR3 reads TGTGCCAGCACGACAGGGTTGCAGCCCCAGCATTTT. Its protein is CASTTGLQPQHF. The full variable domain, its missing parts supplied by reference TRBV28 and TRBJ1-5, is DVKVTQSSRYLVKRTGEKVFLECVQDMDHENMFWYRQDPGLGLRLIYFSYDVKMKEKGDIPEGYSVSREKKERFSLILESASTNQTSMYLCASTTGLQPQHFGDGTRLSIL.

This chain joins TRBV7-4 and TRBJ2-4; D gene uncertain. This CDR3 contains 17 residues. V lost 3 bases, J lost 0 bases, and 15 bases lay in between. Germline CDR1 reads SGHVT; CDR2 reads SQSDAQ. CDR3 bases: TGTGCCAGCAGCTTGCCCCGGGTTCACCTAGCCAAAAACATTCAGTACTTC. Protein sequence: CASSLPRVHLAKNIQYF.